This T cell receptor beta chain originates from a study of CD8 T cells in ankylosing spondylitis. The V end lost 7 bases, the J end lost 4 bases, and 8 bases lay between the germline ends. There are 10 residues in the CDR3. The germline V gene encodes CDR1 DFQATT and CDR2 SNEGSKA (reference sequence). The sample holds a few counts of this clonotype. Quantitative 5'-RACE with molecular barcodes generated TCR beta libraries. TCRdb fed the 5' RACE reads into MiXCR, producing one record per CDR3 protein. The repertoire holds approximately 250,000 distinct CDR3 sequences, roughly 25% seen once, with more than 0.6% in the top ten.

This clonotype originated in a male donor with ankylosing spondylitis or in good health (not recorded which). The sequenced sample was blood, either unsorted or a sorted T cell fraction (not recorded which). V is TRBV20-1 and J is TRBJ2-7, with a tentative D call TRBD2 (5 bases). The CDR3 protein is CSGSGYEQYF. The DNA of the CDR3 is TGCAGTGGAAGCGGATACGAGCAGTACTTC.